This TCR beta chain was sequenced in a study of T cells in Graves' hyperthyroidism and ophthalmopathy. This clonotype showed up many times. The CDR3 regions of TCR beta were amplified from RNA transcripts. RT-PCR in the first round (using the HTBI primer set) targeted the TCR CDR3. MiXCR, applied by TCRdb to the multiplex PCR reads, yields one record per CDR3 protein. There are about 200,000 distinct CDR3 sequences in the sample; about 16% occur only once, and 35% to 50% lies in the top ten. The CDR3 length is 13 residues. Germline lookup yields CDR1 SGDLS and CDR2 YYNGEE. The V end was cut by 1 base, the J end by 8 bases, with 10 bases between.

The chain uses TRBV9 and TRBJ2-4; D is uncertain. What was sequenced was blood. The sequence was collected from a middle-aged man with Graves' hyperthyroidism. The DNA of the CDR3 is TGTGCCAGCAGCGTATCCGGTCGGCACATTCAGTACTTC. It encodes CASSVSGRHIQYF.